The 5 T cell receptor beta chains below were found in one sample sequenced in a study of T cell responses to AZD1222 COVID-19 vaccine. Using immunoSEQ multiplex PCR, the repertoire was profiled, and TCRdb retains in-frame clones only, with some absent. Of about 120,000 clones listed, about 90% were seen once; the top ten hold almost 5.5%. Sequencing used peripheral blood, obtained on day 0 of AZD1222 vaccination. The receptors derive from an adult in good health.

The J gene is TRBJ2-1, the V gene TRBV7-3, with 9 bases identical to TRBD1. CDR1 is SGHTA, CDR2 FQGTGA, per germline. The CDR3 is made up of 16 amino acids. V shed 3 bases, J shed 10 bases, and the junction held 13 bases outside the gene matches. CDR3 protein: CASSLYPGQGTSEQFF. The CDR3, as DNA: TGTGCCAGCAGCTTGTATCCGGGACAGGGAACCTCGGAGCAGTTCTTC.

V usage is TRBV5-1 and J usage is TRBJ1-6; no reliable D call. Per germline, CDR1 SGHRS and CDR2 YFSETQ. Trimming cost V 0 bases and J 0 bases, with 4 bases left between them. This CDR3 region has 15 residues. CDR3 sequence: CASSLEYSYNSPLHF. As DNA, the CDR3 is TGCGCCAGCAGCTTGGAATACTCCTATAATTCACCCCTCCACTTT.

The chain carries TRBV30 and TRBJ1-1; no definite D call. Germline CDR1 reads GTSNPN; CDR2 reads SVGIG (reference sequence). The CDR3 has 13 residues. V gave up 7 bases and J gave up 0 bases, with 12 bases separating them. The CDR3 loop is CALEADLNTEAFF. The CDR3 DNA reads as TGTGCCTTAGAGGCAGATTTGAACACTGAAGCTTTCTTT.

The V gene is TRBV27, the J gene TRBJ1-1; D unclear. V lost 2 bases to trimming and J lost 6 bases, with 7 bases between them. Germline CDR1 and CDR2: MNHEY and SMNVEV (reference sequence). The CDR3 runs to 12 residues. The CDR3 here is CASSLPGSEAFF. CDR3 sequence (DNA): TGTGCCAGCAGTTTACCAGGATCTGAAGCTTTCTTT.

The rearrangement links TRBV10-3 to TRBJ1-5; no reliable D call. Trimming cost V 0 bases and J 8 bases, with 5 bases left between them. This CDR3 contains 12 residues. Germline CDR1 and CDR2: ENHRY and SYGVKD. The CDR3 DNA sequence: TGTGCCATCAGTGAGTCTAACGAGCCCCAGCATTTT. Translating it yields CAISESNEPQHF.